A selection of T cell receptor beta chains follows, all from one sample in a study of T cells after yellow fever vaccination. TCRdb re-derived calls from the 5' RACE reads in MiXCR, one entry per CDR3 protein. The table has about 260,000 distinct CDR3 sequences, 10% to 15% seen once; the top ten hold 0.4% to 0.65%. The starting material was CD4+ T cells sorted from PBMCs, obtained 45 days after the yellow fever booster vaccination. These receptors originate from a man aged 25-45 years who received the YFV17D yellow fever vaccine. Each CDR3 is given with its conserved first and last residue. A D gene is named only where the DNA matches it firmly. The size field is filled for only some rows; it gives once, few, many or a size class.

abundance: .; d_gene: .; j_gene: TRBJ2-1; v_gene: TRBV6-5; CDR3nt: TGTGCCAGCAGTTACTCGATCCGGGGTCGAGTCAATGAGCAGTTCTTC; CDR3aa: CASSYSIRGRVNEQFF
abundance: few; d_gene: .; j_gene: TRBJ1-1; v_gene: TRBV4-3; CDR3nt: TGCGCCAGCAGCCAAGGACGGGCGAACACTGAAGCTTTCTTT; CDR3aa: CASSQGRANTEAFF
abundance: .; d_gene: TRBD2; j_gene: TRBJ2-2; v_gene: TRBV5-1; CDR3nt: TGCGCCAGCGGTGCTAGCGGGAGTAGCACCGGGGAGCTGTTTTTT; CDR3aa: CASGASGSSTGELFF
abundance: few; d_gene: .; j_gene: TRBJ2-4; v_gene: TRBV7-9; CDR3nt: TGTGCCAGCAGCCCGAACCCCGTTAGTTTTGCCAAAAACATTCAGTACTTC; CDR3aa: CASSPNPVSFAKNIQYF
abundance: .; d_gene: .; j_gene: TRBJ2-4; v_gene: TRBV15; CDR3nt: TGTGCCACCAGCAGAGATTCCAAGAAGGACATTCAGTACTTC; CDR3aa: CATSRDSKKDIQYF
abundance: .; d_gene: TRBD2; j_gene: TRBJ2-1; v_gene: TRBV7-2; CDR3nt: TGTGCCAGCAGCTTAGTTGCGGGAGTATTGAATGAGCAGTTCTTC; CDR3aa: CASSLVAGVLNEQFF
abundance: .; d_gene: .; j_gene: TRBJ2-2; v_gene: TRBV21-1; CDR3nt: TGTGCCAGCAGCCTACTAGCGGGAGAACGGGACACCGGGGAGCTGTTTTTT; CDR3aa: CASSLLAGERDTGELFF
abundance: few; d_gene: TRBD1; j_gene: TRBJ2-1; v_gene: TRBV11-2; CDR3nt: TGTGCCAGCTTTGGACAGGGCAATTACAATGAGCAGTTCTTC; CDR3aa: CASFGQGNYNEQFF
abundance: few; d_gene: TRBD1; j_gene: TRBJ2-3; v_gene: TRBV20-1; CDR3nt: TGCAGTGCTAGAGATGGGGGACAGGGGGCCTCAGATACGCAGTATTTT; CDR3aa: CSARDGGQGASDTQYF
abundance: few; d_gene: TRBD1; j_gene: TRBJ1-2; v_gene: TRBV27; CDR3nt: TGTGCCAGCAGTTCGGTTGGGACAGGGGGAAACTATGGCTACACCTTC; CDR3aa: CASSSVGTGGNYGYTF
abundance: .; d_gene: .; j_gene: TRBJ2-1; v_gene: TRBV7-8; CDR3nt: TGTGCCAGCAGCCCCCTTCGCGGGACATACAATGAGCAGTTCTTC; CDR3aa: CASSPLRGTYNEQFF
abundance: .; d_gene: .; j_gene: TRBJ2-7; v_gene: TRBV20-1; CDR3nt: TGCAGTGCTAGACGACCCGGAGTCTACGAGCAGTACTTC; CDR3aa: CSARRPGVYEQYF
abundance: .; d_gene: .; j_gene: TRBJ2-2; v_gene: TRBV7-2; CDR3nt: TGTGCCAGCAGCTTAGCGCAGGGGTATGGGGAGCTGTTTTTT; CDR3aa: CASSLAQGYGELFF
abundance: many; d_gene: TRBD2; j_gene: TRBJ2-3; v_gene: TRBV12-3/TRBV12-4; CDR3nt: TGTGCCAGCACATGGGAGCGGGGGGACACAGATACGCAGTATTTT; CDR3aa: CASTWERGDTDTQYF
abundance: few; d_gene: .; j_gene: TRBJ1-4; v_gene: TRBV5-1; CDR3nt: TGCGCCAGCAGCTCAAACCCCCACCCCCCGGACACCAATGAAAAACTGTTTTTT; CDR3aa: CASSSNPHPPDTNEKLFF
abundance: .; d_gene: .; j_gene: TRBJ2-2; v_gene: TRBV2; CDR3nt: TGTGCCAGCCGGGGGCAGTTCACCGGGGAGCTGTTTTTT; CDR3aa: CASRGQFTGELFF
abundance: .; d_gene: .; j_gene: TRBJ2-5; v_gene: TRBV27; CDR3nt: TGTGCCAGCAGTTTAAGGTGGGGAGAGACCCAGTACTTC; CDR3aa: CASSLRWGETQYF
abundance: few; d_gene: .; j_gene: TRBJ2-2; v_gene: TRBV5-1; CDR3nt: TGCGCCAGCACCGGGGTGAGCTCTGGGAACACCGGGGAGCTGTTTTTT; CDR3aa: CASTGVSSGNTGELFF
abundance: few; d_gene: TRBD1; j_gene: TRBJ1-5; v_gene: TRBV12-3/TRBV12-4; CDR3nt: TGTGCCAGCCGCCGGACAGGAGGGAACGGTCAGCCCCAGCATTTT; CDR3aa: CASRRTGGNGQPQHF
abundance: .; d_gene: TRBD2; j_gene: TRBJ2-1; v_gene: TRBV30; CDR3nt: TGTGCCTGGAGCGGCCGGCTAGCGGGAGGAGGTGAGCAGTTCTTC; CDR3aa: CAWSGRLAGGGEQFF
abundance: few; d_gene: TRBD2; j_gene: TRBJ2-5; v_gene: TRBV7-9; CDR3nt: TGTGCCAGCAGCTTTAGCGGGGGGAAAGAGACCCAGTACTTC; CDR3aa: CASSFSGGKETQYF
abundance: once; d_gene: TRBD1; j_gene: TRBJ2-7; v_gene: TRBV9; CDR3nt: TGTGCCAGCAGCGCCCACGGGACAGGTGACTACGAGCAGTACTTC; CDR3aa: CASSAHGTGDYEQYF
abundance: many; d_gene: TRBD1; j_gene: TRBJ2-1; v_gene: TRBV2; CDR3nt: TGTGCCAGCAGTCTGGACAGGGGTTACAATGAGCAGTTCTTC; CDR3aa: CASSLDRGYNEQFF
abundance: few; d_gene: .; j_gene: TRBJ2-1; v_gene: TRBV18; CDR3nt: TGTGCCAGCTCACCAGAACGGGGATTGAATGAGCAGTTCTTC; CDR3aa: CASSPERGLNEQFF
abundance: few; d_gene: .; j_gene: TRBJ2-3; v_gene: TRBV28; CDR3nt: TGTGCCAGCAGCATTGAGGGGACAGATACGCAGTATTTT; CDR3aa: CASSIEGTDTQYF
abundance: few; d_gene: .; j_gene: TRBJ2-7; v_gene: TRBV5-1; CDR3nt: TGCGCCAGCAGCCTGGAGGCGGGAAGTCGTAGCGAGCAGTACTTC; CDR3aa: CASSLEAGSRSEQYF
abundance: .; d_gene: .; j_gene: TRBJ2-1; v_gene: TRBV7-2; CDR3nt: TGTGCCAGCAGCTTAATGAGGAATGAGCAGTTCTTC; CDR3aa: CASSLMRNEQFF
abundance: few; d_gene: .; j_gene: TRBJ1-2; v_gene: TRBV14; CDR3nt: TGTGCCAGCAGCCAAGTGGGCTATGGCTACACCTTC; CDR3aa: CASSQVGYGYTF
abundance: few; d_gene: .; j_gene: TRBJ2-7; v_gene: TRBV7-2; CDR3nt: TGTGCCAGCAGCTTAGACAGGCTATGGGGCTACGAGCAGTACTTC; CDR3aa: CASSLDRLWGYEQYF
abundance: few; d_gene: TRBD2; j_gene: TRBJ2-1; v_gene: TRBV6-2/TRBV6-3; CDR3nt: TGTGCCAGCAGTCCGTTACTAGCGGGAGTATATGAGCAGTTCTTC; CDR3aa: CASSPLLAGVYEQFF
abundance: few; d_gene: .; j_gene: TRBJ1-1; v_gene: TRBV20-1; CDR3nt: TGCAGTGCTAGACGGGGGGATCGGACGGGAAATGGGGACACTGAAGCTTTCTTT; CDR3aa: CSARRGDRTGNGDTEAFF
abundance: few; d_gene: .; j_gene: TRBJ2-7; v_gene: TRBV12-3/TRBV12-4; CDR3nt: TGTGCCAGCACCAACCGCCCGGGAGTTGGTGGCGAGCAGTACTTC; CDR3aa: CASTNRPGVGGEQYF
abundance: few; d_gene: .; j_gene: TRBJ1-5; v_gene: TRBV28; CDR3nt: TGTGCCAGCAGAGGGACGCGAGGGCAGCCCCAGCATTTT; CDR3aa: CASRGTRGQPQHF
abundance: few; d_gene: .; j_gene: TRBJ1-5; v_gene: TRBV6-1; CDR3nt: TGTGCCAGCAGCCCTACGATCGGGGGCAATCAGCCCCAGCATTTT; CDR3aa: CASSPTIGGNQPQHF
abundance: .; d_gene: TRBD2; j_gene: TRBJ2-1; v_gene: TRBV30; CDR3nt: TGTGCCTGGACGGGGACTAGCATCTACAATGAGCAGTTCTTC; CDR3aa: CAWTGTSIYNEQFF
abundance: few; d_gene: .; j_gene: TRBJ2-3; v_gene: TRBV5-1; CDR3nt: TGCGCCAGCAGCTTGGTCCTCTCAGCGGCACCCACAGATACGCAGTATTTT; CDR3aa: CASSLVLSAAPTDTQYF
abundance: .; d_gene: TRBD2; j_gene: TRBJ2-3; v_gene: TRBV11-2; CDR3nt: TGTGCCAGCATCCCTAATCCCCACGAGCGGGGCTACACAGATACGCAGTATTTT; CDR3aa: CASIPNPHERGYTDTQYF
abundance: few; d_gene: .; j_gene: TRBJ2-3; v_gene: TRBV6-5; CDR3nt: TGTGCCAGCAGTTACCGTCTTAAGAGCACAGATACGCAGTATTTT; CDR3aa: CASSYRLKSTDTQYF
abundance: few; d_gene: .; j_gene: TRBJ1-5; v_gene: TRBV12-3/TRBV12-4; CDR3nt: TGTGCCAGCGGAAAACAGGGTCGAGGCAGCAATCAGCCCCAGCATTTT; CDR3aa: CASGKQGRGSNQPQHF
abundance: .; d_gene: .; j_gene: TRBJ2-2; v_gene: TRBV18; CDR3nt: TGTGCCAGCTCACCACCGTCGAGGGTGAACACCGGGGAGCTGTTTTTT; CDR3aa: CASSPPSRVNTGELFF
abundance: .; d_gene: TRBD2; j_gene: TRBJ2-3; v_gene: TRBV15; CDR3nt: TGTGCCACCAGCAGAGAGATCGGGGGGACAGATACGCAGTATTTT; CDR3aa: CATSREIGGTDTQYF
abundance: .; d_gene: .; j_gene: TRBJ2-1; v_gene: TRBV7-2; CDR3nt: TGTGCCAGCAGCTTTTGGGGCAGCAATGAGCAGTTCTTC; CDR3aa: CASSFWGSNEQFF
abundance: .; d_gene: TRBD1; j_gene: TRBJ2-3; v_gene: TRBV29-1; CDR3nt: TGCAGCGTTGGGGGCGGGACAGGGGGCACAGATACGCAGTATTTT; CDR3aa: CSVGGGTGGTDTQYF
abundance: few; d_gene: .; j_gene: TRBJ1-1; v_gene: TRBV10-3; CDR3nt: TGTGCCATCAGGGCAAACACTGAAGCTTTCTTT; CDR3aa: CAIRANTEAFF
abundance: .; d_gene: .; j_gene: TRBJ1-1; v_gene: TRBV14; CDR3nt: TGTGCCAGCAGCCGGACGGGGAAATGGGACACTGAAGCTTTCTTT; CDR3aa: CASSRTGKWDTEAFF
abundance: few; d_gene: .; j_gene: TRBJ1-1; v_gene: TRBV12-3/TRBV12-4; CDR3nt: TGTGCCAGCCGGCGGGGCCCCAACACTGAAGCTTTCTTT; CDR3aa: CASRRGPNTEAFF
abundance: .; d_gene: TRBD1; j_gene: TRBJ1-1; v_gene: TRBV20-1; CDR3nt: TGCAGTGCAACAGGGGGCTCGTGGAACACTGAAGCTTTCTTT; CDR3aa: CSATGGSWNTEAFF
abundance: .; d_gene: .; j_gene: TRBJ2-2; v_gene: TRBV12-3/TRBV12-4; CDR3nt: TGTGCCAGCAGTTTCATGCGAGGGGGGGAGCTGTTTTTT; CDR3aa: CASSFMRGGELFF
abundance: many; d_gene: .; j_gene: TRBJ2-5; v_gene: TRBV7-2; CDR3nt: TGTGCCAGCAGCTTAGGAACCCTAGCTGGTGAGACCCAGTACTTC; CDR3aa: CASSLGTLAGETQYF
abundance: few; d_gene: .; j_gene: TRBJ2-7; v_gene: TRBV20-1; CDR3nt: TGCAGTGCTAGGCCGGCAGACCGCCCCTACGAGCAGTACTTC; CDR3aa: CSARPADRPYEQYF